A selection of T cell receptor beta chains follows, all from one sample in a study of response to subunit inactivated influenza vaccine. TCRdb passed the RT-PCR reads through MiXCR, listing each CDR3 protein once. The table has about 530,000 distinct CDR3 sequences, roughly 10% seen once. The specimen comprised PBMCs from blood, sampled on the day of vaccination. The receptor set was obtained from a man aged 50-60 years who received an inactivated influenza vaccine. Both conserved end residues are part of each CDR3. Fields, in order: CDR3 protein, CDR3 DNA, V gene, D gene, J gene, CDR3 length, clone size. The D gene is left open where the match is weak. Rows give clone size only sometimes, using once, few, many, or a class for an expanded clone.

CASSQGGGSGLGGYTF | TGTGCCAGCAGCCAAGGAGGGGGCTCCGGATTGGGCGGCTACACCTTC | TRBV3-1 | TRBD1 | TRBJ1-2 | 16 | few
CASSLWSYEQYF | TGTGCCAGCAGTTTATGGAGCTACGAGCAGTACTTC | TRBV28 | . | TRBJ2-7 | 12 | .
CAIRRDGAPRETQYF | TGTGCCATCAGGAGGGATGGGGCCCCAAGAGAGACCCAGTACTTC | TRBV10-3 | . | TRBJ2-5 | 15 | .
CSASRQNEGETQYF | TGCAGCGCAAGCAGACAGAACGAAGGAGAGACCCAGTACTTC | TRBV29-1 | . | TRBJ2-5 | 14 | .
CASSPLGQQETQYF | TGTGCCAGCAGCCCTCTGGGACAGCAAGAGACCCAGTACTTC | TRBV14 | TRBD1 | TRBJ2-5 | 14 | few
CASSLAAGAGLYEQYF | TGTGCCAGCAGCTTAGCTGCGGGGGCCGGACTCTACGAGCAGTACTTC | TRBV7-8 | . | TRBJ2-7 | 16 | .
CASSIGYSTDTQYF | TGTGCCAGCAGTATCGGGTACAGTACAGATACGCAGTATTTT | TRBV27 | . | TRBJ2-3 | 14 | .
CASSSTGLEAFF | TGTGCCAGCAGCTCGACAGGTCTTGAAGCTTTCTTT | TRBV7-9 | . | TRBJ1-1 | 12 | few
CASSLSPFLTGYEQYF | TGTGCCAGCAGTTTATCGCCCTTTTTGACTGGATACGAGCAGTACTTC | TRBV27 | . | TRBJ2-7 | 16 | many
CASSLDGDYGYTF | TGCGCCAGCAGCCTCGACGGCGACTATGGCTACACCTTC | TRBV5-1 | . | TRBJ1-2 | 13 | many
CASSAASNTQYF | TGTGCCAGCAGTGCCGCCTCGAATACGCAGTATTTT | TRBV2 | . | TRBJ2-3 | 12 | few
CASREGQEQFF | TGTGCCAGCAGGGAGGGACAAGAGCAGTTCTTC | TRBV12-3/TRBV12-4 | . | TRBJ2-1 | 11 | .
CATSRDRAGHKYF | TGTGCCACCAGCAGAGATCGGGCGGGGCATAAATATTTT | TRBV15 | . | TRBJ2-3 | 13 | few
CASSLLVEQETQYF | TGTGCCAGCAGCTTACTGGTGGAGCAAGAGACCCAGTACTTC | TRBV11-2 | . | TRBJ2-5 | 14 | few
CASSLTGRGTDTQYF | TGCGCCAGCAGCTTGACAGGGAGGGGAACAGATACGCAGTATTTT | TRBV5-1 | . | TRBJ2-3 | 15 | many
CASSKDSSGANVLTF | TGCGCCAGCAGCAAAGACAGCTCTGGGGCCAACGTCCTGACTTTC | TRBV4-3 | . | TRBJ2-6 | 15 | .
CASSPWTGNTGELFF | TGCGCCAGCAGCCCCTGGACAGGGAACACCGGGGAGCTGTTTTTT | TRBV5-1 | TRBD1 | TRBJ2-2 | 15 | many
CASLGQLSYEQYF | TGTGCCAGCCTAGGACAGCTCTCCTACGAGCAGTACTTC | TRBV6-2/TRBV6-3 | . | TRBJ2-7 | 13 | .
CASSLIGDSYNEQFF | TGCGCCAGCAGCTTGATCGGGGACTCCTACAATGAGCAGTTCTTC | TRBV5-1 | . | TRBJ2-1 | 15 | many
CAIRGTGSTDTQYF | TGTGCCATCAGGGGGACAGGGAGCACAGATACGCAGTATTTT | TRBV10-3 | TRBD1 | TRBJ2-3 | 14 | .
CASTQRGSGSTETQYF | TGTGCCAGCACCCAACGGGGTAGCGGGAGTACCGAGACCCAGTACTTC | TRBV28 | TRBD2 | TRBJ2-5 | 16 | .
CASSRQWSSGANVLTF | TGCGCCAGCAGCCGTCAGTGGAGCTCTGGGGCCAACGTCCTGACTTTC | TRBV4-1 | . | TRBJ2-6 | 16 | few
CASSPPGGSATEAFF | TGTGCCAGCTCACCACCGGGCGGGTCGGCCACTGAAGCTTTCTTT | TRBV18 | . | TRBJ1-1 | 15 | few
CASSLEGQESEGYTF | TGTGCCAGCAGCTTAGAGGGACAGGAGAGTGAGGGCTACACCTTC | TRBV13 | TRBD1 | TRBJ1-2 | 15 | few
CASSPDLLANTGELFF | TGTGCCAGCAGTCCCGACTTGCTAGCGAACACCGGGGAGCTGTTTTTT | TRBV6-2/TRBV6-3 | . | TRBJ2-2 | 16 | .
CASSLLGGDDSGANVLTF | TGTGCCAGCAGTTTACTGGGGGGGGATGATTCTGGGGCCAACGTCCTGACTTTC | TRBV27 | TRBD2 | TRBJ2-6 | 18 | few
CASSWSGEQYF | TGTGCCAGCTCGTGGTCCGGCGAGCAGTACTTC | TRBV7-8 | . | TRBJ2-7 | 11 | many
CASSLTGLARGSYEQYF | TGTGCCAGCAGTTTGACGGGACTAGCGAGGGGCTCCTACGAGCAGTACTTC | TRBV12-3/TRBV12-4 | TRBD2 | TRBJ2-7 | 17 | many
CSAVPGSQTNEQFF | TGCAGTGCCGTGCCGGGATCCCAGACAAATGAGCAGTTCTTC | TRBV20-1 | . | TRBJ2-1 | 14 | few
CAISGTSGDNNEQFF | TGTGCCATCAGCGGGACTAGCGGGGATAACAATGAGCAGTTCTTC | TRBV10-3 | TRBD2 | TRBJ2-1 | 15 | .
CASSRRDREYEQYF | TGTGCCAGCAGCCGCCGGGACAGGGAATACGAGCAGTACTTC | TRBV4-2 | TRBD1 | TRBJ2-7 | 14 | few
CASSPVTWNTEAFF | TGTGCCAGCAGCCCAGTTACCTGGAACACTGAAGCTTTCTTT | TRBV7-8 | . | TRBJ1-1 | 14 | .
CSARERTGNQETQYF | TGCAGTGCTAGAGAAAGGACAGGGAACCAAGAGACCCAGTACTTC | TRBV20-1 | TRBD1 | TRBJ2-5 | 15 | .
CATSDARGRSQPQHF | TGTGCCACCAGTGATGCCAGGGGGCGCTCTCAGCCCCAGCATTTT | TRBV24-1 | TRBD1 | TRBJ1-5 | 15 | many
CASREGAGELFF | TGTGCCAGCAGGGAGGGTGCCGGGGAGCTGTTTTTT | TRBV28 | . | TRBJ2-2 | 12 | many
CASSLDRGPNQPQHF | TGTGCCAGCAGCTTAGACAGGGGTCCCAATCAGCCCCAGCATTTT | TRBV7-2 | TRBD1 | TRBJ1-5 | 15 | few
CASSLIGEAFF | TGTGCCAGCAGTTTGATCGGTGAAGCTTTCTTT | TRBV12-3/TRBV12-4 | . | TRBJ1-1 | 11 | .
CASSLAGKSGELFF | TGCGCCAGCAGCTTGGCCGGCAAATCCGGGGAGCTGTTTTTT | TRBV5-1 | . | TRBJ2-2 | 14 | .
CASSPGPVGAKNIQYF | TGTGCCAGCAGCCCCGGGCCGGTTGGGGCCAAAAACATTCAGTACTTC | TRBV7-2 | . | TRBJ2-4 | 16 | few
CASSLLAGVRETQYF | TGTGCCAGCAGTTTACTAGCGGGAGTAAGAGAGACCCAGTACTTC | TRBV12-3/TRBV12-4 | TRBD2 | TRBJ2-5 | 15 | few
CATSDSGSGRLPSSYNEQFF | TGTGCCACCAGTGATAGCGGTAGCGGGAGGCTTCCAAGCTCCTACAATGAGCAGTTCTTC | TRBV24-1 | TRBD2 | TRBJ2-1 | 20 | few
CASREQGQTQYF | TGTGCCAGCAGAGAACAGGGACAGACCCAGTACTTC | TRBV6-1 | . | TRBJ2-5 | 12 | .
CASSYGLATYEQYF | TGTGCCAGCAGTTACGGACTAGCGACCTACGAGCAGTACTTC | TRBV6-2/TRBV6-3 | TRBD2 | TRBJ2-7 | 14 | .
CSAWQRGGYNEQFF | TGCAGTGCTTGGCAGCGGGGGGGCTACAATGAGCAGTTCTTC | TRBV20-1 | TRBD2 | TRBJ2-1 | 14 | few
CASTLSWGPNQPQHF | TGTGCCAGCACCCTATCGTGGGGCCCCAATCAGCCCCAGCATTTT | TRBV12-3/TRBV12-4 | . | TRBJ1-5 | 15 | many
CASSLTHGEKLFF | TGTGCCAGCAGCTTGACCCATGGTGAAAAACTGTTTTTT | TRBV12-3/TRBV12-4 | . | TRBJ1-4 | 13 | many
CATTLSGNTGELFF | TGTGCCACCACACTTTCAGGGAACACCGGGGAGCTGTTTTTT | TRBV15 | . | TRBJ2-2 | 14 | .
CASSLANSGANVLTF | TGCGCCAGCAGCTTGGCCAATTCTGGGGCCAACGTCCTGACTTTC | TRBV5-1 | . | TRBJ2-6 | 15 | few
CASNKQGWETQYF | TGTGCCAGCAACAAACAGGGGTGGGAGACCCAGTACTTC | TRBV12-3/TRBV12-4 | TRBD1 | TRBJ2-5 | 13 | .
CASSIDGGEADNEQFF | TGTGCCAGTAGTATAGATGGAGGGGAGGCGGACAATGAGCAGTTCTTC | TRBV19 | . | TRBJ2-1 | 16 | .
CASSQDSPGTNEKLFF | TGTGCCAGCAGCCAAGATAGCCCAGGGACTAATGAAAAACTGTTTTTT | TRBV4-2 | . | TRBJ1-4 | 16 | few
CASSQVPGNEQFF | TGTGCCAGCAGCCAAGTACCTGGGAATGAGCAGTTCTTC | TRBV14 | . | TRBJ2-1 | 13 | many
CASSSWTGLPPRNTGELFF | TGTGCCAGCAGTTCCTGGACAGGCCTCCCACCCAGGAACACCGGGGAGCTGTTTTTT | TRBV6-2/TRBV6-3 | TRBD1 | TRBJ2-2 | 19 | .